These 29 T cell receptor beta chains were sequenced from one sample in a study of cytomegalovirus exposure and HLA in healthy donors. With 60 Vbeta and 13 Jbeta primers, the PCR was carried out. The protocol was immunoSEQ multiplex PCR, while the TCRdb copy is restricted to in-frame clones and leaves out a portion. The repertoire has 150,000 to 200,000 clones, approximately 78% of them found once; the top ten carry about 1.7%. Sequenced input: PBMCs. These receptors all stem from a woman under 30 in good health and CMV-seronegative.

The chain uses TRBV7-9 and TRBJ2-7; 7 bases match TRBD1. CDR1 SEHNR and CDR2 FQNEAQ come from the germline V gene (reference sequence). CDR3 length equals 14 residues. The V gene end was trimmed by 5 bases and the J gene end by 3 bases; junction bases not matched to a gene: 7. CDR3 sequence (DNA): TGTGCCAGCAGCGGCCGGGACAGATTCTACGAGCAGTACTTC. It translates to CASSGRDRFYEQYF.

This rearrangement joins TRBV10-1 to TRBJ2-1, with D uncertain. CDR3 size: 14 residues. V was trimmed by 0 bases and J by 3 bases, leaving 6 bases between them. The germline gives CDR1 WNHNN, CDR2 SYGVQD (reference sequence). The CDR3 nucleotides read TGCGCCAGCAGTGAGTCTGGAGTCTACAATGAGCAGTTCTTC. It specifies CASSESGVYNEQFF.

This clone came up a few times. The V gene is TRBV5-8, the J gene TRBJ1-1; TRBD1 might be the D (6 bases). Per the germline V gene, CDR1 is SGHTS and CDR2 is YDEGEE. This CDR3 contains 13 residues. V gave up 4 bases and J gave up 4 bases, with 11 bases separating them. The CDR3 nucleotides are TGTGCCAGCAGCCACAGGGTCGGCACTGAAGCTTTCTTT. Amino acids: CASSHRVGTEAFF.

CDR3 in DNA: TGTGCCAGCAGCTTTGCGGCCGGGGGTGAAAAACTGTTTTTT. Translated: CASSFAAGGEKLFF. The rearrangement joins TRBV7-9 to TRBJ1-4; the D gene is possibly TRBD1 (5 bases). CDR1 and CDR2 from the germline V gene are SEHNR and FQNEAQ (reference sequence). Trimming shortened V by 3 bases and J by 7 bases, and 12 bases separated the two germline ends. There are 14 residues in the CDR3. The entire variable domain, with the rest obtained from reference TRBV7-9 and TRBJ1-4, is as follows: DTGVSQNPRHKITKRGQNVTFRCDPISEHNRLYWYRQTLGQGPEFLTYFQNEAQLEKSRLLSDRFSAERPKGSFSTLEIQRTEQGDSAMYLCASSFAAGGEKLFFGSGTQLSVL.

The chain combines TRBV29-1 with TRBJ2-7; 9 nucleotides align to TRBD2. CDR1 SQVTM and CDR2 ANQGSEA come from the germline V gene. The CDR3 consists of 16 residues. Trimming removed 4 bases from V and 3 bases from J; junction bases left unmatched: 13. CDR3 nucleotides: TGCAGCGTTGTAAAACAATTAGCGGGAGTCTTCTACGAGCAGTACTTC. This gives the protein CSVVKQLAGVFYEQYF.

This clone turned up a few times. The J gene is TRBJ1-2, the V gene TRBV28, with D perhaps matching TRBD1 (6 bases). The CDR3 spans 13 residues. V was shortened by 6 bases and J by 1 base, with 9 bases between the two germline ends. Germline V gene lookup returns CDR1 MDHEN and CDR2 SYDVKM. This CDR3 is CASRNRDNYGYTF. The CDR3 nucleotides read TGTGCCAGCAGGAACAGGGATAACTATGGCTACACCTTC.

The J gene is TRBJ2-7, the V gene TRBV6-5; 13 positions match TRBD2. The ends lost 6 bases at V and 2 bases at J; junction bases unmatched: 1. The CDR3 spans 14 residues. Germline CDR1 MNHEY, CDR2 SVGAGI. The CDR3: CASRLAGGPYEQYF. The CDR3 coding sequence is TGTGCCAGCAGACTAGCGGGGGGGCCCTACGAGCAGTACTTC.

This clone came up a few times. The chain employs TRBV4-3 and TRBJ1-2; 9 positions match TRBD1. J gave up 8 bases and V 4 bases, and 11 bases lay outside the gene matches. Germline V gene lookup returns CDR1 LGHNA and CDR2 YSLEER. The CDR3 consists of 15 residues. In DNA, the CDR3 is TGCGCCAGCAGCCCTGGGACAGGGTTGTGGTACGGCTACACCTTC. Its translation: CASSPGTGLWYGYTF.

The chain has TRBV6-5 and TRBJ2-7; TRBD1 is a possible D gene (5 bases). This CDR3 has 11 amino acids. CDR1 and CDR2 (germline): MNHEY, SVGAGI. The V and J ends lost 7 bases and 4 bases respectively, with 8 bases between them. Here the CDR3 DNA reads TGTGCCAGCACCGCAGGGTACGAGCAGTACTTC. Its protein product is CASTAGYEQYF.

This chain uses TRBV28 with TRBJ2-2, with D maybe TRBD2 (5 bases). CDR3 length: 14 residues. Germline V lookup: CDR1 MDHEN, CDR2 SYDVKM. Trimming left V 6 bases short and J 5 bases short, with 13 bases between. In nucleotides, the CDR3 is TGTGCCAGCAGCCCCATTACGGGGACCGGGGAGCTGTTTTTT. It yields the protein CASSPITGTGELFF.

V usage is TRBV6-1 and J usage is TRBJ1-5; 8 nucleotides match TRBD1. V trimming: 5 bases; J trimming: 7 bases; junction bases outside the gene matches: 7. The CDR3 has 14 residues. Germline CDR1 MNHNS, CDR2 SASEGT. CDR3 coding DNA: TGTGCCAGCAGTCGAGGACAGGGTGGACAGCCCCAGCATTTT. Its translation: CASSRGQGGQPQHF.

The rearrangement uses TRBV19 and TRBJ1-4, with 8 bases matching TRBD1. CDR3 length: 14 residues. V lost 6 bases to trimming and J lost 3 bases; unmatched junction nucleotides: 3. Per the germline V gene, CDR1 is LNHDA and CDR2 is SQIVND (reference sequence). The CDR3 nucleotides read TGTGCCAGTAGGAACAGGGGGGCTAATGAAAAACTGTTTTTT. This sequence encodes CASRNRGANEKLFF.

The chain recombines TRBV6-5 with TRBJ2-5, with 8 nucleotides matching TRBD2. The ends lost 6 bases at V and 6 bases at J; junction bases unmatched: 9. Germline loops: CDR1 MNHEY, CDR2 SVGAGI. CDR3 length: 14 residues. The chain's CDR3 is CASRYPGTSKTQYF. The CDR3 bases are TGTGCCAGCAGATATCCCGGGACTAGTAAGACCCAGTACTTC.

The CDR3 loop is CAIQESRQVYGYTF. For the CDR3, the DNA is TGTGCCATCCAAGAAAGTAGACAGGTCTATGGCTACACCTTC. The rearrangement links TRBV6-6 to TRBJ1-2; perhaps TRBD1 as D (6 bases). The CDR3 sequence is 14 residues long. The V end lost 10 bases, the J end lost 4 bases, and 19 bases lay between the germline ends. Germline values: CDR1 MNHNY, CDR2 SVGAGI (reference sequence).

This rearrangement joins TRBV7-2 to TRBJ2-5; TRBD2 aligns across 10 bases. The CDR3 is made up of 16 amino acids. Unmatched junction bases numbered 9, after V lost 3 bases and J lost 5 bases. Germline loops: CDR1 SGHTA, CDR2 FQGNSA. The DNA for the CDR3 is TGTGCCAGCAGCTTCAAGCGGGAGGGATTGGGTGAGACCCAGTACTTC. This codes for CASSFKREGLGETQYF.

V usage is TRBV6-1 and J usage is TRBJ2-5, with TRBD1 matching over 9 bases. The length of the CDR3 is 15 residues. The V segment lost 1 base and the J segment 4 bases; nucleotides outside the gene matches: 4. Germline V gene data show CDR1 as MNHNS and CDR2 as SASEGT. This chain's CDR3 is CASSEGGQGGETQYF. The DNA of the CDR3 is TGTGCCAGCAGTGAAGGGGGACAGGGCGGAGAGACCCAGTACTTC.

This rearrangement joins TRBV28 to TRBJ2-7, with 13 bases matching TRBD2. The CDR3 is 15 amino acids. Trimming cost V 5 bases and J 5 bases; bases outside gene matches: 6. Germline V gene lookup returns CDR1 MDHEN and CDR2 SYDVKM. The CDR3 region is CASSPWTSGSHEQYF. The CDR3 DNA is TGTGCCAGCAGTCCATGGACTAGCGGGAGCCACGAGCAGTACTTC.

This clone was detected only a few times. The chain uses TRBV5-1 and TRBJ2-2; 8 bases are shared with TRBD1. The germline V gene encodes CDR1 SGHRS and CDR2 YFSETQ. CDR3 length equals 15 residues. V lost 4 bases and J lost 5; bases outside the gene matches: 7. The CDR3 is CASSPDRERTGELFF. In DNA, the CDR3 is TGCGCCAGCAGCCCGGACAGGGAAAGGACCGGGGAGCTGTTTTTT.

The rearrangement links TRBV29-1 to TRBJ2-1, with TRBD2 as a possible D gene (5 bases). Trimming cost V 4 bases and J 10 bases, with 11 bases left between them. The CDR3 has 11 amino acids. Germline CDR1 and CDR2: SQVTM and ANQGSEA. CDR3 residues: CSVALAGEQFF. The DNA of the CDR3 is TGCAGCGTTGCGCTAGCAGGAGAGCAGTTCTTC.

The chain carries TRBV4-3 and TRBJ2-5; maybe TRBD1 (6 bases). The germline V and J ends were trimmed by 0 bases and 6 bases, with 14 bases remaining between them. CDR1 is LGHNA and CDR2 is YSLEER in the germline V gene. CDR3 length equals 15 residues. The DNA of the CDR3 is TGCGCCAGCAGCCAAGATCAGGGGCTCTCCAAGACCCAGTACTTC. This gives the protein CASSQDQGLSKTQYF.

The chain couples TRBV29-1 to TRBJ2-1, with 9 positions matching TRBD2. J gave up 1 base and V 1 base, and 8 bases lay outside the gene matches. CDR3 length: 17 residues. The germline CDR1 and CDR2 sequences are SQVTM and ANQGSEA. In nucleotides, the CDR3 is TGCAGCGTTGAAGGGGGGATAGCGGGAGAATCCTACAATGAGCAGTTCTTC. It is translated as CSVEGGIAGESYNEQFF.

This CDR3 reads CASAKQRAGNTIYF. DNA of the CDR3: TGTGCCAGCGCTAAGCAGAGGGCTGGAAACACCATATATTTT. The V gene is TRBV28, the J gene TRBJ1-3; D ambiguous. The CDR3 extends over 14 amino acids. The germline V gene has CDR1 MDHEN and CDR2 SYDVKM. V lost 8 bases and J 2 bases, leaving 13 bases between the germline ends.

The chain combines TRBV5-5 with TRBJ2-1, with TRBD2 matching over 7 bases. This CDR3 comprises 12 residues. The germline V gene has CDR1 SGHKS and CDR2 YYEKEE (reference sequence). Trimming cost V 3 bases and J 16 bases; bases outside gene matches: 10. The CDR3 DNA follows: TGTGCCAGCAGCTCTTCCACGGGGGGTGAATTCTTC. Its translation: CASSSSTGGEFF.

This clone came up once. DNA of the CDR3: TGTGCCAGCTCACCCACAGGGACCTTCTCTGGAAACACCATATATTTT. Translation: CASSPTGTFSGNTIYF. V and J are TRBV18 and TRBJ1-3, with D possibly TRBD1 on 6 matching bases. Germline-derived CDR1 and CDR2 are KGHSH and LQKENI. There are 16 residues in the CDR3. V lost 3 bases, J lost 0 bases, and 12 bases lay in between.

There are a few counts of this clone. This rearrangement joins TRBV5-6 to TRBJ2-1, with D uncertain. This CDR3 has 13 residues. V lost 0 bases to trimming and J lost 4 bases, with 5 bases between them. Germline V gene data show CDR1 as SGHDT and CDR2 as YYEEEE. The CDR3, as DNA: TGTGCCAGCAGCTTGGTGCGGTACAATGAGCAGTTCTTC. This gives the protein CASSLVRYNEQFF.

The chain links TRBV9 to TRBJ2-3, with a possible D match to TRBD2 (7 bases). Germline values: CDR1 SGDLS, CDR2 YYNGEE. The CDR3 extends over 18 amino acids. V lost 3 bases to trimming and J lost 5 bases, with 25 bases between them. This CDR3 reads CASSEGGGGGGPGDTQYF. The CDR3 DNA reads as TGTGCCAGCAGCGAGGGGGGGGGCGGAGGAGGCCCCGGAGATACGCAGTATTTT.

In DNA, the CDR3 is TGCGCCAGCAGCCAACAACAGGGTCGCACAGATACGCAGTATTTT. It translates to CASSQQQGRTDTQYF. This chain connects TRBV4-3 to TRBJ2-3, with a weak D call TRBD1 (6 bases). V lost 2 bases and J 1 base, leaving 10 bases between the germline ends. The CDR3 loop spans 15 amino acids. Germline V gives CDR1 LGHNA, CDR2 YSLEER.

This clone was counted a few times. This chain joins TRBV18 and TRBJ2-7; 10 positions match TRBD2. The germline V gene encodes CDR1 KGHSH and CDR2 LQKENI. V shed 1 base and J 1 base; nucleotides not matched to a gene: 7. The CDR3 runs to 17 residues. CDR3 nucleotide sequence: TGTGCCAGCTCACCACGGGAAAGCGGGAGGGAATCCTACGAGCAGTACGTC. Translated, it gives CASSPRESGRESYEQYV.

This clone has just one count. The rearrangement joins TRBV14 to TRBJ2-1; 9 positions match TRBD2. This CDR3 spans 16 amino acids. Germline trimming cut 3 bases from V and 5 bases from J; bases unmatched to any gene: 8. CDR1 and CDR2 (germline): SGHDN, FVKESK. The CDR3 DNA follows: TGTGCCAGCAGCCAGATAGCGGGAGTCGGGGACAATGAGCAGTTCTTC. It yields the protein CASSQIAGVGDNEQFF.